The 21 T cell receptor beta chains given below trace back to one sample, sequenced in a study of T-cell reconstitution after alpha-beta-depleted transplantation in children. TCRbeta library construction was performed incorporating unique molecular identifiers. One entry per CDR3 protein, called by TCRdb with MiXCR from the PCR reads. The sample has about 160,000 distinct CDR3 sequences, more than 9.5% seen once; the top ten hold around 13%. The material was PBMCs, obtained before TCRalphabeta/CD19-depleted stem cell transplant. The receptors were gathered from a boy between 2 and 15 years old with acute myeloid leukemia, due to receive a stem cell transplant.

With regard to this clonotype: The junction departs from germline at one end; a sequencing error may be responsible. CDR3: CASRSRRQVSTDTQYF. For the CDR3, the DNA is TGCGCCAGCAGATCCCGACGACAGGTAAGCACAGATACTCAGTATTTT. The rearrangement joins TRBV5-1 to TRBJ2-3, with D possibly matching TRBD1 (6 bases). Per germline, CDR1 SGHRS and CDR2 YFSETQ. This CDR3 spans 16 amino acids. The full variable domain, completed using reference TRBV5-1 and TRBJ2-3, is KAGVTQTPRYLIKTRGQQVTLSCSPISGHRSVSWYQQTPGQGLQFLFEYFSETQRNKGNFPGRFSGRQFSNSRSEMNVSTLELGDSALYLCASRSRRQVSTDTQYFGPGTRLTVL.

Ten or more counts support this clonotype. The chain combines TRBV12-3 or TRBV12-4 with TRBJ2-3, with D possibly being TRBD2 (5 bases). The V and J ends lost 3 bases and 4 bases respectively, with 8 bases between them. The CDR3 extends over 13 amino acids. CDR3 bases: TGTGCCAGCAGTTTCCGGGAATCAGATACGCAGTATTTT. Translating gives CASSFRESDTQYF.

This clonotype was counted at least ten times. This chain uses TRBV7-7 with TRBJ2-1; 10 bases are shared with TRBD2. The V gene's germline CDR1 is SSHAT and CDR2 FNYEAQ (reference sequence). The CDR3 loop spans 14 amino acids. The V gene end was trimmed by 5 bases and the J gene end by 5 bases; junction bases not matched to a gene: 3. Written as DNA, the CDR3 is TGTGCCAGCAGCCCCGGACTAGCGGACAATGAGCAGTTCTTC. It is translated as CASSPGLADNEQFF. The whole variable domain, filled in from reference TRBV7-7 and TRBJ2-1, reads GAGVSQSPRYKVTKRGQDVTLRCDPISSHATLYWYQQALGQGPEFLTYFNYEAQPDKSGLPSDRFSAERPEGSISTLTIQRTEQRDSAMYRCASSPGLADNEQFFGPGTRLTVL.

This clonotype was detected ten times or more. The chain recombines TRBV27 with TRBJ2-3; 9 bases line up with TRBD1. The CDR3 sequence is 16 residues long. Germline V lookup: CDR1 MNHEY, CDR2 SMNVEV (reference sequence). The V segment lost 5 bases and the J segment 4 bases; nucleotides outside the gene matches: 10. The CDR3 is CASSQRDRELADTQYF. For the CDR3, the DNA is TGTGCCAGCAGTCAAAGGGACAGGGAACTCGCAGATACGCAGTATTTT.

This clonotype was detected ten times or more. The CDR3 DNA follows: TGTGCCAGCAGCTACGCAGGGGGGGCTAACTATGGCTACACCTTC. It specifies CASSYAGGANYGYTF. The chain employs TRBV6-5 and TRBJ1-2, with 7 bases that match TRBD1. Germline lookup yields CDR1 MNHEY and CDR2 SVGAGI. V lost 6 bases to trimming and J lost 0 bases; unmatched junction nucleotides: 7. The CDR3 runs 15 residues.

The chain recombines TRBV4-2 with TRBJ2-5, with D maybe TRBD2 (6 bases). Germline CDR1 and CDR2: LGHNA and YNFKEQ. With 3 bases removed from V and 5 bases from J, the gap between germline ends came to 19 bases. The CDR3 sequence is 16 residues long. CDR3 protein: CASSQGLPWWGETQYF. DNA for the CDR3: TGTGCCAGCAGCCAGGGACTCCCCTGGTGGGGGGAGACCCAGTACTTC.

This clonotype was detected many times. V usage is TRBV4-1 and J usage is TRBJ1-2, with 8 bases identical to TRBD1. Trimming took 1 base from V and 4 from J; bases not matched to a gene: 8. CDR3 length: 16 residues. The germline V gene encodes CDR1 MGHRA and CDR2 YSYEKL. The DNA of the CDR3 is TGCGCCAGCAGCCAAGGTCTTTACAGGGGGAGCTATGGCTACACCTTC. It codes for CASSQGLYRGSYGYTF.

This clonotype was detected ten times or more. The CDR3 nucleotides read TGCGCCAGCAGCTTGTACGGGGGAGGAGAGAGCAATCAGCCCCAGCATTTT. It specifies CASSLYGGGESNQPQHF. V gene TRBV5-1 combines with J gene TRBJ1-5; perhaps TRBD1 as D (5 bases). Germline-derived CDR1 and CDR2 are SGHRS and YFSETQ. V dropped 1 base and J dropped 1 base, with 15 bases sitting between them. The CDR3 sequence is 17 residues long.

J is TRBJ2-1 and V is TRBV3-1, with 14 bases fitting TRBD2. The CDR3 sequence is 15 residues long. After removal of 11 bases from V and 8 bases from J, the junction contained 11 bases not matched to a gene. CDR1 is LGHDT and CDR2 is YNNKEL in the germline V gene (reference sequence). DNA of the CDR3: TGTGCCTGCTCCTTCGGACTAGCGGGGGGCTATGAGCAGTTCTTC. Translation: CACSFGLAGGYEQFF.

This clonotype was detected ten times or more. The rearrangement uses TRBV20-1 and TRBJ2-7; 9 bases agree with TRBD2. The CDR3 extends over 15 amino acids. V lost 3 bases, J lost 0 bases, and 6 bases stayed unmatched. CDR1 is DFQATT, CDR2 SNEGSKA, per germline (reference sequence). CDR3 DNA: TGCAGTGCTAGTAGGGCTAGCGGGAACTCCTACGAGCAGTACTTC. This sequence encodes CSASRASGNSYEQYF.

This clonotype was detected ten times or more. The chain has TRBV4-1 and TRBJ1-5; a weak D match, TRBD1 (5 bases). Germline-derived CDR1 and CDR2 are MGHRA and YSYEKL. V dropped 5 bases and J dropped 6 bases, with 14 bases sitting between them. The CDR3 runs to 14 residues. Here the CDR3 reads CASSYLGAGQPQHF. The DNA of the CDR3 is TGCGCCAGCAGCTACCTAGGGGCGGGTCAGCCCCAGCATTTT.

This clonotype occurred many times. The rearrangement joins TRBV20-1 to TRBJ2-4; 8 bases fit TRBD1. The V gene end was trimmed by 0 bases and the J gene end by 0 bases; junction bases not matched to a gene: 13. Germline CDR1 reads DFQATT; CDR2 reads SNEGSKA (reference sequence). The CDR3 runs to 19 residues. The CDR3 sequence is CSARDRGQEGVLAKNIQYF. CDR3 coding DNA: TGCAGTGCTAGAGATAGGGGACAGGAGGGGGTGTTAGCCAAAAACATTCAGTACTTC.

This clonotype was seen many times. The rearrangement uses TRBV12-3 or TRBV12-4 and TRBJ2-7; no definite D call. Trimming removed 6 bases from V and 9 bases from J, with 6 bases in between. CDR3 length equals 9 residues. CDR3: CASSYRQYV. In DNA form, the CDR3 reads TGTGCCAGCAGCTATCGGCAGTACGTC.

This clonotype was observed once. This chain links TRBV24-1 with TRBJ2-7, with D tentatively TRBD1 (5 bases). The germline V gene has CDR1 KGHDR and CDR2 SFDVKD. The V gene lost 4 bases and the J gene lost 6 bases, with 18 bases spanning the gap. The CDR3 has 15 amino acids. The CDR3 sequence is CATSDPSTGPAEQYF. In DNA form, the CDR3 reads TGTGCCACCAGTGACCCATCTACAGGTCCTGCCGAGCAGTACTTC.

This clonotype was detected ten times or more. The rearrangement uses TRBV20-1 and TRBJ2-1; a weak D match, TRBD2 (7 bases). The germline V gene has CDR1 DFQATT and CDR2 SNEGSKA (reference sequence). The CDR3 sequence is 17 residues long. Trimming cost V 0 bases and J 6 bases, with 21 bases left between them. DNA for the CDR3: TGCAGTGCTAGAGACCGGGGCGCGGGGGCCCGATTCAATGAGCAGTTCTTC. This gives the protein CSARDRGAGARFNEQFF.

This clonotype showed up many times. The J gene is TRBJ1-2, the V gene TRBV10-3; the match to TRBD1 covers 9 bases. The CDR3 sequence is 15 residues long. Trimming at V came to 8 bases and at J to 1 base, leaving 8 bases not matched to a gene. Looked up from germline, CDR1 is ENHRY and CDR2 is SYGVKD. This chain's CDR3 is CAIRDRDGSNYGYTF. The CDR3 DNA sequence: TGTGCCATCCGGGACAGGGATGGCAGTAACTATGGCTACACCTTC.

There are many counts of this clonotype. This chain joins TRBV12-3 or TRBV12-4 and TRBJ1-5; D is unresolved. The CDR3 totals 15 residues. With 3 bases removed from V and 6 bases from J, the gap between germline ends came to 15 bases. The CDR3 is CASSLTGVWGQPQHF. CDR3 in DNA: TGTGCCAGCAGTTTGACGGGAGTTTGGGGTCAGCCCCAGCATTTT.

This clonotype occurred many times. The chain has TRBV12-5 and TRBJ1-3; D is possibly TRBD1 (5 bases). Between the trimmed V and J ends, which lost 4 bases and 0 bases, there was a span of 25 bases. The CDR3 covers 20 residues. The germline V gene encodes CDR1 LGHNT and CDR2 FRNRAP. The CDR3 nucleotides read TGTGCTAGTGGTTCACGCCGGGACTCCCAACCCCCCGGCTCTGGAAACACCATATATTTT. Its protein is CASGSRRDSQPPGSGNTIYF. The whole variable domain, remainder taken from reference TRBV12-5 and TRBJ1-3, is DARVTQTPRHKVTEMGQEVTMRCQPILGHNTVFWYRQTMMQGLELLAYFRNRAPLDDSGMPKDRFSAEMPDATLATLKIQPSEPRDSAVYFCASGSRRDSQPPGSGNTIYFGEGSWLTVV.

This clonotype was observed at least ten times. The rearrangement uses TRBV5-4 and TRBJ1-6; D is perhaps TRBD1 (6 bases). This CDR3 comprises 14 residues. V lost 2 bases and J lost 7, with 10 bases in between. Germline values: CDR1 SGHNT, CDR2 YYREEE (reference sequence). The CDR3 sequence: CASSFDRLNSPLHF. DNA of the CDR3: TGTGCCAGCAGCTTCGACAGGCTAAATTCACCCCTCCACTTT.

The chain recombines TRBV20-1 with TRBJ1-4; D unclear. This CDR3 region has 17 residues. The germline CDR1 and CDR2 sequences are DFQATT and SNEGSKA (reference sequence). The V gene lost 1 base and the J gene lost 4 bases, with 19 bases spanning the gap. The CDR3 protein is CSARASGFSRVNEKLFF. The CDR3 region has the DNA TGCAGTGCTAGAGCCAGCGGGTTCTCACGGGTTAATGAAAAACTGTTTTTT.

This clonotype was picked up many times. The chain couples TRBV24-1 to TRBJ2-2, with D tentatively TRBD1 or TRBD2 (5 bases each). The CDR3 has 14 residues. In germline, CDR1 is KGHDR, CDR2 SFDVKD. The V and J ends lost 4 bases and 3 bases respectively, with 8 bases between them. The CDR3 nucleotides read TGTGCCACCAGTGACACGGGACACACCGGGGAGCTGTTTTTT. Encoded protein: CATSDTGHTGELFF.